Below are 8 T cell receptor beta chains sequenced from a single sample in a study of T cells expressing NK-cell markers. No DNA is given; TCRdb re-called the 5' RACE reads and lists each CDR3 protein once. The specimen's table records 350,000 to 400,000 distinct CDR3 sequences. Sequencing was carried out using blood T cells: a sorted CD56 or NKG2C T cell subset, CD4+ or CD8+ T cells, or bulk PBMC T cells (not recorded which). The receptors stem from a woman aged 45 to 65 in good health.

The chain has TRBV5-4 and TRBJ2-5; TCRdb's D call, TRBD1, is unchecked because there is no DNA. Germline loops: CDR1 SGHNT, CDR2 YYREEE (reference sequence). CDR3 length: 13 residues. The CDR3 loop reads CASSQDRIETQYF.

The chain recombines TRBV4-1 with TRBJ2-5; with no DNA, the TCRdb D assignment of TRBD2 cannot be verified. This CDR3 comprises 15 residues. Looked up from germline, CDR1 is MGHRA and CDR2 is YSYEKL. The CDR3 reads CASSQVGLAGETQYF.

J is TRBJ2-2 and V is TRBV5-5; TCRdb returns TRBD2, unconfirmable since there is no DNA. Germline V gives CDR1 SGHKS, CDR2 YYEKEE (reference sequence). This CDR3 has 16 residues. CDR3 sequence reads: CASSPLGRVSTGELFF.

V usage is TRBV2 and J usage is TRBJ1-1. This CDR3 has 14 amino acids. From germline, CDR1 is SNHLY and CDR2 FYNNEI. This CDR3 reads CASTWGRADTEAFF.

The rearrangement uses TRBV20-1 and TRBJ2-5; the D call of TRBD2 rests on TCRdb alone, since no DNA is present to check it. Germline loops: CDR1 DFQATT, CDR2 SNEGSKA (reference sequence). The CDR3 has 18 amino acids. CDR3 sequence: CSAILPGLAGGPRETQYF.

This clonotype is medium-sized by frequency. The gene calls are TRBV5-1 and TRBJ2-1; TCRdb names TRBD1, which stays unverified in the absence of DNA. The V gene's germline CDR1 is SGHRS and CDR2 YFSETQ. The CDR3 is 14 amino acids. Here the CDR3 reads CASSSQFRGKEQFF.

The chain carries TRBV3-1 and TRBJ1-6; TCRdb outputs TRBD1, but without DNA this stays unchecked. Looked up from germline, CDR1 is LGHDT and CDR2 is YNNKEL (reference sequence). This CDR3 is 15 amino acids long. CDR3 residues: CASSPLAFGNSPLHF.

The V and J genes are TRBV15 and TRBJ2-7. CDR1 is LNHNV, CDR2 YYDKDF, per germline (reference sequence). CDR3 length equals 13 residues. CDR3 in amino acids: CATSGAIGYEQYF. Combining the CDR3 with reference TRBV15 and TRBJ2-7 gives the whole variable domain DAMVIQNPRYQVTQFGKPVTLSCSQTLNHNVMYWYQQKSSQAPKLLFHYYDKDFNNEADTPDNFQSRRPNTSFCFLDIRSPGLGDTAMYLCATSGAIGYEQYFGPGTRLTVT.